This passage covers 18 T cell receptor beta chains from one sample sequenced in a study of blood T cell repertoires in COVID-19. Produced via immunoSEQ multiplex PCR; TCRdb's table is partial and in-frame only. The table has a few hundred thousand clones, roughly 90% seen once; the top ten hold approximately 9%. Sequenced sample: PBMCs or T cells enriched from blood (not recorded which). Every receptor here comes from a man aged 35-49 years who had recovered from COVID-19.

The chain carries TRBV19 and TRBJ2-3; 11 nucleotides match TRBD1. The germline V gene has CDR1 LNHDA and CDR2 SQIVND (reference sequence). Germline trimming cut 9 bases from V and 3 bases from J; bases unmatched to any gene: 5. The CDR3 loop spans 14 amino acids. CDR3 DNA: TGTGCCAGCAGGGACAGGGGGAAAACAGATACGCAGTATTTT. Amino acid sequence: CASRDRGKTDTQYF.

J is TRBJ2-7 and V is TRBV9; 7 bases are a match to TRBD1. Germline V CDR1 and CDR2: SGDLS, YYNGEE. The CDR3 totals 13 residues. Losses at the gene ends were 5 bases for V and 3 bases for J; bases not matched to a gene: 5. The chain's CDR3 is CASSGQESYEQYF. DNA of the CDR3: TGTGCCAGCAGTGGACAGGAGAGCTACGAGCAGTACTTC.

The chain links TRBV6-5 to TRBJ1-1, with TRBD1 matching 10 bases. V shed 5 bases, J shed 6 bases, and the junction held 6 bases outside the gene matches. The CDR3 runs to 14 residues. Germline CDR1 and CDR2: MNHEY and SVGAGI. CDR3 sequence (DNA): TGTGCCAGCAGTAACCGGGGGACAGGGGCTGAAGCTTTCTTT. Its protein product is CASSNRGTGAEAFF.

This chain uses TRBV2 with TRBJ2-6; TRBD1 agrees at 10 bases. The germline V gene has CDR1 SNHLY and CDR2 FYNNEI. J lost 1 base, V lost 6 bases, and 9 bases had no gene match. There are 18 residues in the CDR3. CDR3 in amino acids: CASRLKGQGNSGANVLTF. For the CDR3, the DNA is TGTGCCAGCAGGTTAAAGGGACAGGGGAATTCTGGGGCCAACGTCCTGACTTTC.

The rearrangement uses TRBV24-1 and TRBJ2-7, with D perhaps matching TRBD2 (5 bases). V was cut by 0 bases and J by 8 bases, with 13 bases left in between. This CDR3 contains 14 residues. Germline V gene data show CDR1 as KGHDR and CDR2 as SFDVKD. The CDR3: CATSDLTSTGKQYF. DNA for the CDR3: TGTGCCACCAGTGATTTGACCTCTACGGGAAAGCAGTACTTC.

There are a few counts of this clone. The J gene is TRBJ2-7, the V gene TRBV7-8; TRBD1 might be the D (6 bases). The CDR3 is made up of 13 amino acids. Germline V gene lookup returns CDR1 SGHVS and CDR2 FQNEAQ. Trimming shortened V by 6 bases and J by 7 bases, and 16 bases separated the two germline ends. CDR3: CASSRLSGEEQYF. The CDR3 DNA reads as TGTGCCAGCAGTCGTCTTTCAGGGGAGGAGCAGTACTTC.

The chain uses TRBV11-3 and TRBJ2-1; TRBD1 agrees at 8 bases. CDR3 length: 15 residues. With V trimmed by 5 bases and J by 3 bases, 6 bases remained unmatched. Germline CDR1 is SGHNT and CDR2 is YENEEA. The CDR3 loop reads CASSQDRGLYNEQFF. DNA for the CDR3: TGTGCCAGCAGCCAAGACAGGGGCCTCTACAATGAGCAGTTCTTC.

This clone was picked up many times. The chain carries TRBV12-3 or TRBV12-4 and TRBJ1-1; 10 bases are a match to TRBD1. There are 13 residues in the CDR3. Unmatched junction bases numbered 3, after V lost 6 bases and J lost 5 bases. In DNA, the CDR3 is TGTGCCAGCAGCGACAGGGGGCTAACTGAAGCTTTCTTT. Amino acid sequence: CASSDRGLTEAFF.

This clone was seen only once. The CDR3 region has the DNA TGTGCCAGCAGCCCAGTTTGGGCAGGGTCTGAAGCTTTCTTT. The encoded protein is CASSPVWAGSEAFF. This sequence joins TRBV9 and TRBJ1-1, with D possibly matching TRBD1 (5 bases). Germline V gene data show CDR1 as SGDLS and CDR2 as YYNGEE. Trimming removed 4 bases at V and 6 bases at J, with 16 bases between. The CDR3 is made up of 14 amino acids.

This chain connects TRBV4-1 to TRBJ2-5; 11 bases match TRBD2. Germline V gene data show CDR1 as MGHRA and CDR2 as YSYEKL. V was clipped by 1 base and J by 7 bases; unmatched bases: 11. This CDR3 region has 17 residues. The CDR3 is CASSQVGLAGGPGTQYF. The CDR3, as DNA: TGCGCCAGCAGCCAAGTGGGTCTAGCGGGGGGTCCTGGGACCCAGTACTTC.

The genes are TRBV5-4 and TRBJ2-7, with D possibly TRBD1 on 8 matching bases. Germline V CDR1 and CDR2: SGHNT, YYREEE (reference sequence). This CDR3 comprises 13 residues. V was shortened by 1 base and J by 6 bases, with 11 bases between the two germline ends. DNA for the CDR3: TGTGCCAGCAGCTTGACAGGGGGGGGCGAGCAGTACTTC. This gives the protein CASSLTGGGEQYF.

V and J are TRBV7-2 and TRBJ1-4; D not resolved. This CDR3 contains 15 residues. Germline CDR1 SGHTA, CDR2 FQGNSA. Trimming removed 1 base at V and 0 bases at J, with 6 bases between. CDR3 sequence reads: CASSLGSATNEKLFF. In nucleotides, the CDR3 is TGTGCCAGCAGCTTAGGCTCAGCAACTAATGAAAAACTGTTTTTT.

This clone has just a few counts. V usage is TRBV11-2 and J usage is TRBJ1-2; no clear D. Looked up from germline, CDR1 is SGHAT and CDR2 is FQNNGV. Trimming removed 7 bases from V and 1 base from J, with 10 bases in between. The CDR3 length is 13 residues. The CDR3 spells CASTITDNYGYTF. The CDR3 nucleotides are TGTGCCAGCACCATAACAGATAACTATGGCTACACCTTC.

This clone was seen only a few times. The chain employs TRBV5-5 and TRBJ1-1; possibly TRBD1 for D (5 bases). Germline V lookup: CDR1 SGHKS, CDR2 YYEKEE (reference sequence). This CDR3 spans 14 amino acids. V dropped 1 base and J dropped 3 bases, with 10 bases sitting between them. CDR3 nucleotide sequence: TGTGCCAGCAGCTTGTCAGGGCTGGACACTGAAGCTTTCTTT. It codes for CASSLSGLDTEAFF.

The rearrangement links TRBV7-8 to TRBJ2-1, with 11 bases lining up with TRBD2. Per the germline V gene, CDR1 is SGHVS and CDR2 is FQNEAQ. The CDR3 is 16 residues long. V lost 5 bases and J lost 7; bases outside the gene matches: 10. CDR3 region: CASSPTTSGRANEQFF. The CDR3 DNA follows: TGTGCCAGCAGCCCCACCACTAGCGGGAGAGCAAATGAGCAGTTCTTC.

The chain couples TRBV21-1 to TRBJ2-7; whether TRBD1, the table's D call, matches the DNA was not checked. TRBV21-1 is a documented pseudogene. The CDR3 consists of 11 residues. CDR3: CASSKGQGQYF. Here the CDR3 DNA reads TGTGCCAGCAGCAAGGGACAGGGGCAGTACTTC.

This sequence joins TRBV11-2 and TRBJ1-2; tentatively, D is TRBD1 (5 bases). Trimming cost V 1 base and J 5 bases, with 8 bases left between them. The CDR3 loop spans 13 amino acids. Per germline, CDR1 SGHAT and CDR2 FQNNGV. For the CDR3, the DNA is TGTGCCAGCAGCTTAGCCAGGGCTTATGGCTACACCTTC. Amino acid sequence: CASSLARAYGYTF.

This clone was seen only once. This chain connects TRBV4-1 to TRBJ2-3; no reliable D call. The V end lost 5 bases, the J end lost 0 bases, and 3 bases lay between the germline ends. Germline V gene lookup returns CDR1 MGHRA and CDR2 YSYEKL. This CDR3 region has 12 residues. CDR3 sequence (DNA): TGCGCCAGCAGCTATAGCACAGATACGCAGTATTTT. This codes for CASSYSTDTQYF.